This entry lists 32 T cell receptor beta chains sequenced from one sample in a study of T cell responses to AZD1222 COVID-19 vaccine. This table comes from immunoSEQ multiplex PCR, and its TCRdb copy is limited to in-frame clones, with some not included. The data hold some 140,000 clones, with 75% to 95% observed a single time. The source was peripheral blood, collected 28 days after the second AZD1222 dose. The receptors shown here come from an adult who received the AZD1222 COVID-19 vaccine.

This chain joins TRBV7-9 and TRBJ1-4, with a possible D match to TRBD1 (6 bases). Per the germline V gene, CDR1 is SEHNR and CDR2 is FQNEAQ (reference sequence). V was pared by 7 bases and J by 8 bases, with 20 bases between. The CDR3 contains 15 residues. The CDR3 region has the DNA TGTGCCAGCACCCCGGGGCCCCAGGGGTGGGAAAAACTGTTTTTT. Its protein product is CASTPGPQGWEKLFF.

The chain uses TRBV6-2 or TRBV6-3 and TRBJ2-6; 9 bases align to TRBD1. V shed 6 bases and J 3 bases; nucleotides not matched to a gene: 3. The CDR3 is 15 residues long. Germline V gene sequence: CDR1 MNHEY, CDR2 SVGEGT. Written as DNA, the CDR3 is TGTGCCAGCAGCGGACAGGGGAGTGGGGCCAACGTCCTGACTTTC. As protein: CASSGQGSGANVLTF.

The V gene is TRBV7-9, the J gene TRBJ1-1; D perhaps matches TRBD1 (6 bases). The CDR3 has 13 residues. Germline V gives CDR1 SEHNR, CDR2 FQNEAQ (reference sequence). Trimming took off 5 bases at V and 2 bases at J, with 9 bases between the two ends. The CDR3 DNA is TGTGCCAGCAGCGTGGACAGCAACACTGAAGCTTTCTTT. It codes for CASSVDSNTEAFF.

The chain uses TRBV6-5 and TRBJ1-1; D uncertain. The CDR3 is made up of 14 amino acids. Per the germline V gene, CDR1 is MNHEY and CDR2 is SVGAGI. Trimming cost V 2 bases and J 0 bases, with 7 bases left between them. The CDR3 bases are TGTGCCAGCAGTTACGGGGTCATGAACACTGAAGCTTTCTTT. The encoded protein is CASSYGVMNTEAFF.

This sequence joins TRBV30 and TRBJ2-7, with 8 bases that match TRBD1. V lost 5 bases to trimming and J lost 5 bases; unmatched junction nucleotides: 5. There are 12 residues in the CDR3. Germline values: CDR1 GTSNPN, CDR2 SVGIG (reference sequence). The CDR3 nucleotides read TGTGCCTGGGGACAGGGCACCCACGAGCAGTACTTC. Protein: CAWGQGTHEQYF. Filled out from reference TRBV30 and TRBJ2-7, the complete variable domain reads SQTIHQWPATLVQPVGSPLSLECTVEGTSNPNLYWYRQAAGRGLQLLFYSVGIGQISSEVPQNLSASRPQDRQFILSSKKLLLSDSGFYLCAWGQGTHEQYFGPGTRLTVT.

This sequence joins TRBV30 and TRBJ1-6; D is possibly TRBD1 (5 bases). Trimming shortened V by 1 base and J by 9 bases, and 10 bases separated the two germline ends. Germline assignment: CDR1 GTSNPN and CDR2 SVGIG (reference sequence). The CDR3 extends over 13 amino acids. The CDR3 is CAWSGQPGSPLHF. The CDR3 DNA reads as TGTGCCTGGAGTGGACAGCCTGGTTCACCCCTCCACTTT.

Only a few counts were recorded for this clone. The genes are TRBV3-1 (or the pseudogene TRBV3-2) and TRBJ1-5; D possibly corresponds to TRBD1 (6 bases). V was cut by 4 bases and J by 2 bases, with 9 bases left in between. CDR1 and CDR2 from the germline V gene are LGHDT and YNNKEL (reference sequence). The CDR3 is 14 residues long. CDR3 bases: TGTGCCAGCAGCCCGTCAGGGGGCAATCAGCCCCAGCATTTT. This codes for CASSPSGGNQPQHF.

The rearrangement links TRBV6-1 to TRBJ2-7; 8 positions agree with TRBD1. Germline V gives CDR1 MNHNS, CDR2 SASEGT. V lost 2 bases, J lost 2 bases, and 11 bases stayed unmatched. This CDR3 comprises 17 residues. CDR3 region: CASSEHYYGTGPYEQYF. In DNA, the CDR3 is TGTGCCAGCAGTGAACACTACTACGGGACAGGACCCTACGAGCAGTACTTC.

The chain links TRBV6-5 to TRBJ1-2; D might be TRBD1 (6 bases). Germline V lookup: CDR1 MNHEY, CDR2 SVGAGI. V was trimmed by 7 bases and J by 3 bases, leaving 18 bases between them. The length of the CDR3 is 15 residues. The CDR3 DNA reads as TGTGCCAGCACCCGAACAGGGAGAATGGACTATGGCTACACCTTC. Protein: CASTRTGRMDYGYTF.

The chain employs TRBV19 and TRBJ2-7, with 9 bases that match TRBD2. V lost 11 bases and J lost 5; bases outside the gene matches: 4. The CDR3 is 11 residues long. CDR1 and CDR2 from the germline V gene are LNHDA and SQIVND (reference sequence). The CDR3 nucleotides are TGTGCCGCGGGGGGGGCCAACGAGCAGTACTTC. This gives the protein CAAGGANEQYF.

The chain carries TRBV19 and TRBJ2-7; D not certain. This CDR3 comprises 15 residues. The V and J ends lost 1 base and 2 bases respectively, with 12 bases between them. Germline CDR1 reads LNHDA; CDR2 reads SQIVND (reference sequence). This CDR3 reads CASSIVFEPTYEQYF. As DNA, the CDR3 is TGTGCCAGTAGTATAGTGTTTGAGCCGACCTACGAGCAGTACTTC. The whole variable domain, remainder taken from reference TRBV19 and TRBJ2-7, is DGGITQSPKYLFRKEGQNVTLSCEQNLNHDAMYWYRQDPGQGLRLIYYSQIVNDFQKGDIAEGYSVSREKKESFPLTVTSAQKNPTAFYLCASSIVFEPTYEQYFGPGTRLTVT.

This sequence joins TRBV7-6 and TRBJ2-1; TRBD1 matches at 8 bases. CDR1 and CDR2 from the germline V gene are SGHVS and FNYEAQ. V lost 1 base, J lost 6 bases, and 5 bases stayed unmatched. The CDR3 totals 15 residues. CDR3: CASSLGTGYRNEQFF. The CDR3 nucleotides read TGTGCCAGCAGCTTAGGGACAGGGTACCGCAATGAGCAGTTCTTC.

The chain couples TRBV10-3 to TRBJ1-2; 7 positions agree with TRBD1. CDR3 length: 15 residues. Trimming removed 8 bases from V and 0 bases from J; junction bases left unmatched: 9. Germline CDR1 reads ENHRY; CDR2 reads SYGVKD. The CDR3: CAISFGDRANYGYTF. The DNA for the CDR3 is TGTGCCATCTCCTTCGGGGACAGAGCTAACTATGGCTACACCTTC.

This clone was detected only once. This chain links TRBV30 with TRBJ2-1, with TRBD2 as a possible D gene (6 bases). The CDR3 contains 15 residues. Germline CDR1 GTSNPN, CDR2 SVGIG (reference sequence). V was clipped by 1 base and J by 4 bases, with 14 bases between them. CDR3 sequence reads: CAWSGVADLYNEQFF. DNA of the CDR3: TGTGCCTGGAGTGGGGTAGCGGACCTTTACAATGAGCAGTTCTTC.

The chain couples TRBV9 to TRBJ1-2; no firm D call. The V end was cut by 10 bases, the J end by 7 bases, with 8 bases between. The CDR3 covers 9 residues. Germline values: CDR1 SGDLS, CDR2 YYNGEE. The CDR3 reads CAGTGGYTF. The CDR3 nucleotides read TGTGCCGGAACGGGTGGCTACACCTTC.

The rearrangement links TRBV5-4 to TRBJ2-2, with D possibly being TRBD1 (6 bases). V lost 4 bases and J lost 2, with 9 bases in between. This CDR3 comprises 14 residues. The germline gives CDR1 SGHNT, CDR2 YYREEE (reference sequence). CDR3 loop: CASSRDTNTGELFF. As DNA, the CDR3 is TGTGCCAGCAGCCGGGACACCAACACCGGGGAGCTGTTTTTT.

Written as DNA, the CDR3 is TGTGCCAGCAGCCAGGGGACAGGGCTTGGCTACACCTTC. This sequence encodes CASSQGTGLGYTF. This rearrangement joins TRBV14 to TRBJ1-2; 9 bases are shared with TRBD1. This CDR3 is 13 amino acids long. The germline V gene encodes CDR1 SGHDN and CDR2 FVKESK. The junction had 3 bases not matched to a gene; V was cut back by 3 bases and J by 7 bases.

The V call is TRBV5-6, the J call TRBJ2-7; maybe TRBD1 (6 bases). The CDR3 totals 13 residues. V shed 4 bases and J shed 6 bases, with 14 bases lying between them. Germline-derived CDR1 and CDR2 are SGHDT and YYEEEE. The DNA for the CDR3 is TGTGCCAGCAGCCTCGGACAGTTGCGCGAGCAGTACGTC. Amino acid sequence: CASSLGQLREQYV.

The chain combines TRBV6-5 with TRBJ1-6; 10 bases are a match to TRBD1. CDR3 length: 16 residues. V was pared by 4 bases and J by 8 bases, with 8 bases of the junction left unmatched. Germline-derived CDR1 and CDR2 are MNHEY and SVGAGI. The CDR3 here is CASSSGTGALYSPLHF. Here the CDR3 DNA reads TGTGCCAGCAGTTCCGGGACAGGGGCATTATATTCACCCCTCCACTTT.

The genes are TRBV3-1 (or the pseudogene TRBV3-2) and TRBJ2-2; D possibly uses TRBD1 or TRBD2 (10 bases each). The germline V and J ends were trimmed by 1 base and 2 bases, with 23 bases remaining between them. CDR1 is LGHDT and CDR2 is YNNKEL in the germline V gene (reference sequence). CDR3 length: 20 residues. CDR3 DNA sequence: TGTGCCAGCAGCCAAGCGGGACAGGGGAGGACTAGCGGAAACACCGGGGAGCTGTTTTTT. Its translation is CASSQAGQGRTSGNTGELFF.

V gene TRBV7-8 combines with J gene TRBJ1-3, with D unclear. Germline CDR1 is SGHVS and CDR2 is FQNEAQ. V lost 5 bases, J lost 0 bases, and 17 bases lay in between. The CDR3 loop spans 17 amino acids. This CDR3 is CASSPRRNPLSGNTIYF. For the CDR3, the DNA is TGTGCCAGCAGCCCTCGACGGAACCCGCTCTCTGGAAACACCATATATTTT.

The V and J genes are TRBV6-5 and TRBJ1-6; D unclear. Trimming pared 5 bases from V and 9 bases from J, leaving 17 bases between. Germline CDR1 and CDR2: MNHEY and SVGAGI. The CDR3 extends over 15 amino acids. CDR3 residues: CASSTLKEVTSPLHF. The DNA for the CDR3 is TGTGCCAGCAGTACGCTAAAGGAGGTGACTTCACCCCTCCACTTT.

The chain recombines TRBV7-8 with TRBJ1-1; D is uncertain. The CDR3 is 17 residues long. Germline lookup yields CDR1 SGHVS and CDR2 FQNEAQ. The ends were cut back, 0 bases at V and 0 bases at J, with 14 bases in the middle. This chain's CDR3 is CASSLALRLRMNTEAFF. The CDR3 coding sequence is TGTGCCAGCAGCTTAGCGTTGAGACTGCGAATGAACACTGAAGCTTTCTTT.

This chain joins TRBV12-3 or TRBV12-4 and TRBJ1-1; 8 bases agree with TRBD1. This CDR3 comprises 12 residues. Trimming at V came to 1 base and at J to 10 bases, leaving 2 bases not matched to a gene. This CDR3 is CASSLGTGGAFF. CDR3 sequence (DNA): TGTGCCAGCAGTTTAGGCACAGGGGGAGCTTTCTTT.

CDR3 sequence (DNA): TGCGCCAGCAGCTTGTACGGGAAAGGAAACCAAAACTATGGCTACACCTTC. This encodes CASSLYGKGNQNYGYTF. V usage is TRBV5-1 and J usage is TRBJ1-2, with unresolved D. This CDR3 is built from 17 residues. The germline V gene encodes CDR1 SGHRS and CDR2 YFSETQ. V was shortened by 1 base and J by 2 bases, with 18 bases between the two germline ends.

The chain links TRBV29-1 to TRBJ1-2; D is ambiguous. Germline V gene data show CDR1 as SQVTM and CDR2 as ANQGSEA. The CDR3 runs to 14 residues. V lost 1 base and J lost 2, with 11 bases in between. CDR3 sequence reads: CSVEVGTSNYGYTF. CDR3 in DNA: TGCAGCGTTGAAGTGGGCACTTCAAACTATGGCTACACCTTC. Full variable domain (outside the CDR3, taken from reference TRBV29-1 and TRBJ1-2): SAVISQKPSRDICQRGTSLTIQCQVDSQVTMMFWYRQQPGQSLTLIATANQGSEATYESGFVIDKFPISRPNLTFSTLTVSNMSPEDSSIYLCSVEVGTSNYGYTFGSGTRLTVV.

CDR3 residues: CAWSVRGGNTDTQYF. CDR3 nucleotide sequence: TGTGCCTGGAGTGTACGCGGGGGAAACACAGATACGCAGTATTTT. The rearrangement joins TRBV30 to TRBJ2-3, with 7 bases lining up with TRBD2. This CDR3 has 15 residues. CDR1 is GTSNPN and CDR2 is SVGIG in the germline V gene (reference sequence). Trimming at V came to 0 bases and at J to 2 bases, leaving 5 bases not matched to a gene.

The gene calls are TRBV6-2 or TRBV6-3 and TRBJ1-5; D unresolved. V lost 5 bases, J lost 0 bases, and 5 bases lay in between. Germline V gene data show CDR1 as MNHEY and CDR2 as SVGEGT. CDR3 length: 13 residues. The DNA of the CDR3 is TGTGCCAGCAGTCAGAATAGCAATCAGCCCCAGCATTTT. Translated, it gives CASSQNSNQPQHF.

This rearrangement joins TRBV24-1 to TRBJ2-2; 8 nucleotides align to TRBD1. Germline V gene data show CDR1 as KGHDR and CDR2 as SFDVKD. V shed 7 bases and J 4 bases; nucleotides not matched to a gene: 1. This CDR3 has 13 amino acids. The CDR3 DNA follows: TGTGCCACCAGACAGGGGGTCACCGGGGAGCTGTTTTTT. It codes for CATRQGVTGELFF.

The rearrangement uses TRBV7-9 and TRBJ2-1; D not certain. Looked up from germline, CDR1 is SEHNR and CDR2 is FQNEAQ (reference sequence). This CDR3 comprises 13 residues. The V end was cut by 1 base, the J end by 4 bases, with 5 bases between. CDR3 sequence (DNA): TGTGCCAGCAGCTTAGTTGGATACAATGAGCAGTTCTTC. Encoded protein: CASSLVGYNEQFF.

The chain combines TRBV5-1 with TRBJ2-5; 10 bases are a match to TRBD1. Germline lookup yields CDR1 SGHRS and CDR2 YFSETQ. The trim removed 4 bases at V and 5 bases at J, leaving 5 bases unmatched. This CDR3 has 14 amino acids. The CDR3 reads CASSHGQGGETQYF. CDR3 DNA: TGCGCCAGCAGCCACGGACAGGGGGGGGAGACCCAGTACTTC.

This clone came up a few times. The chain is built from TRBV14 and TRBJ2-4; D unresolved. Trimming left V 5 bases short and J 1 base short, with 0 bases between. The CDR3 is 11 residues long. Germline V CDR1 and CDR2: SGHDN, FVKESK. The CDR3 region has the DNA TGTGCCAGCAGCGCCAAAAACATTCAGTACTTC. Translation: CASSAKNIQYF.